This T cell receptor beta chain derives from a study of cytomegalovirus exposure and HLA in healthy donors. Study observations and caveats: It was only CMV serostatus that was available as immune exposure information. In a later analysis, across HLA loci, associated TCR counts were highest for DRB1, lowest for HLA-C.

Trimming took off 0 bases at V and 8 bases at J, with 13 bases between the two ends. Germline CDR1 reads SEHNR; CDR2 reads FQNEAQ (reference sequence). This CDR3 spans 14 amino acids. This clone occurred a few times. Its target is not known. PCR was performed using 60 Vbeta and 13 Jbeta primers. This table comes from immunoSEQ multiplex PCR, and its TCRdb copy is limited to in-frame clones, with some not included. The table shows 160,000 or so clones, with roughly 85% occurring only once. Sequencing was done on a sample of PBMCs. This chain uses TRBV7-9 with TRBJ1-1; tentative D call: TRBD1 (5 bases). The TCR was taken from a woman in her thirties or forties in good health and CMV-seronegative. The CDR3 loop is CASSLASRDYEAFF. CDR3 bases: TGTGCCAGCAGCTTAGCCTCCAGGGACTACGAAGCTTTCTTT.